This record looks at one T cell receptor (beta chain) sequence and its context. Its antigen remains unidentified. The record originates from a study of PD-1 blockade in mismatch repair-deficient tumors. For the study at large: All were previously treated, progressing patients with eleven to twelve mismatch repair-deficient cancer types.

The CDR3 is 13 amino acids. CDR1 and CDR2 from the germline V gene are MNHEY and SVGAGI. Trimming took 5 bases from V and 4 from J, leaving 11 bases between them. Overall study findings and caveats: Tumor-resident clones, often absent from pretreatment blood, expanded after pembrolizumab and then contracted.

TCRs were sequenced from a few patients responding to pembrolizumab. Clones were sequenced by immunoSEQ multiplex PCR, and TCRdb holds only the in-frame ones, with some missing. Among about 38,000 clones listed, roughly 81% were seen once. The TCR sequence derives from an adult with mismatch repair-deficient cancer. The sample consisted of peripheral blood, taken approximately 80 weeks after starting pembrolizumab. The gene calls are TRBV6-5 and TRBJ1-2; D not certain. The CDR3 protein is CASSQTLTYGYTF. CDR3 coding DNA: TGTGCCAGCAGTCAGACTCTTACCTATGGCTACACCTTC.